Below are 29 T cell receptor beta chains sequenced from a single sample in a study of blood T cell repertoires in COVID-19. The protocol was immunoSEQ multiplex PCR, while the TCRdb copy is restricted to in-frame clones and leaves out a portion. The sample includes about 480,000 clones, approximately 90% seen only once; the top ten take roughly 1.9%. The specimen was PBMCs or T cells enriched from blood (not recorded which). These TCRs come from a woman under 30 with acute COVID-19.

J is TRBJ2-7 and V is TRBV10-3, with TRBD2 matching over 10 bases. The CDR3 totals 17 residues. Trimming at V came to 3 bases and at J to 3 bases, leaving 11 bases not matched to a gene. Germline assignment: CDR1 ENHRY and CDR2 SYGVKD. The DNA of the CDR3 is TGTGCCATCAGTGATCTAGCGGGAGTATCAGCCCGCTACGAGCAGTACTTC. It yields the protein CAISDLAGVSARYEQYF.

This clone was seen only once. The chain links TRBV27 to TRBJ2-7; D may be TRBD2 (5 bases). V was trimmed by 6 bases and J by 2 bases, leaving 5 bases between them. Germline values: CDR1 MNHEY, CDR2 SMNVEV (reference sequence). This CDR3 is 11 amino acids long. Here the CDR3 DNA reads TGTGCCAGCAGGAGGGCCTACGAGCAGTACTTC. Protein product: CASRRAYEQYF.

The chain is built from TRBV5-1 and TRBJ1-6, with D unresolved. The CDR3 has 15 amino acids. Trimming shortened V by 0 bases and J by 4 bases, and 8 bases separated the two germline ends. From germline, CDR1 is SGHRS and CDR2 YFSETQ. The CDR3 spells CASSLGAVYNSPLHF. In nucleotides, the CDR3 is TGCGCCAGCAGCTTGGGGGCAGTTTATAATTCACCCCTCCACTTT.

The chain has TRBV7-8 and TRBJ2-7; 9 positions match TRBD1. V was clipped by 4 bases and J by 0 bases; unmatched bases: 10. Germline lookup yields CDR1 SGHVS and CDR2 FQNEAQ. The CDR3 loop spans 17 amino acids. CDR3 in DNA: TGTGCCAGCAGCTCATTTACCGGGACAGGGATCTCCTACGAGCAGTACTTC. The encoded protein is CASSSFTGTGISYEQYF.

This chain joins TRBV5-4 and TRBJ2-1, with TRBD2 matching over 8 bases. CDR3 length equals 16 residues. V shed 6 bases and J 2 bases; nucleotides not matched to a gene: 10. Germline CDR1 reads SGHNT; CDR2 reads YYREEE (reference sequence). CDR3 protein: CASNVVGAGAYNEQFF. The CDR3 nucleotides read TGTGCCAGCAACGTGGTGGGAGCGGGGGCCTACAATGAGCAGTTCTTC.

The CDR3 nucleotides read TGCAGCGTTGGGGAGGACAGGGACCAGCCCCAGCATTTT. Protein product: CSVGEDRDQPQHF. V usage is TRBV29-1 and J usage is TRBJ1-5; 8 bases line up with TRBD1. J lost 7 bases, V lost 4 bases, and 6 bases had no gene match. Germline V gene data show CDR1 as SQVTM and CDR2 as ANQGSEA. CDR3 length: 13 amino acids.

J is TRBJ2-1 and V is TRBV7-9; no clear D gene. Trimming pared 1 base from V and 6 bases from J, leaving 10 bases between. The germline V gene has CDR1 SEHNR and CDR2 FQNEAQ (reference sequence). The length of the CDR3 is 14 residues. CDR3 amino acids: CASSLGGAINEQFF. DNA of the CDR3: TGTGCCAGCAGCTTAGGAGGCGCCATCAATGAGCAGTTCTTC.

J is TRBJ1-4 and V is TRBV4-3; possibly TRBD1 for D (5 bases). This CDR3 has 16 residues. The germline V and J ends were trimmed by 0 bases and 6 bases, with 14 bases remaining between them. Germline CDR1 reads LGHNA; CDR2 reads YSLEER. The CDR3 DNA reads as TGCGCCAGCAGCCAAGATCCAGGGAGGACCGATGAAAAACTGTTTTTT. Translation gives CASSQDPGRTDEKLFF.

This sequence joins TRBV5-1 and TRBJ1-1; 7 bases map to TRBD1. V lost 3 bases and J lost 5; bases outside the gene matches: 10. Germline V gene sequence: CDR1 SGHRS, CDR2 YFSETQ. This CDR3 comprises 15 residues. Written as DNA, the CDR3 is TGCGCCAGCAGCTCGCCCGCCAGGGGGTATACTGAAGCTTTCTTT. The encoded protein is CASSSPARGYTEAFF.

This rearrangement joins TRBV27 to TRBJ1-1; no firm D call. There are 14 residues in the CDR3. Trimming took off 4 bases at V and 3 bases at J, with 12 bases between the two ends. CDR1 is MNHEY, CDR2 SMNVEV, per germline (reference sequence). CDR3 bases: TGTGCCAGCAGTTCTTTCCGGGGAGACACTGAAGCTTTCTTT. As protein: CASSSFRGDTEAFF.

The chain carries TRBV29-1 and TRBJ1-5, with D unresolved. The CDR3 consists of 14 residues. Germline V gene lookup returns CDR1 SQVTM and CDR2 ANQGSEA. Trimming stripped 0 bases from V and 7 bases from J, with 13 bases between. The CDR3 region is CSVEETGSGQPQHF. The CDR3 DNA follows: TGCAGCGTTGAAGAGACGGGGAGTGGCCAGCCCCAGCATTTT. Variable domain in full (rest from reference TRBV29-1 and TRBJ1-5): SAVISQKPSRDICQRGTSLTIQCQVDSQVTMMFWYRQQPGQSLTLIATANQGSEATYESGFVIDKFPISRPNLTFSTLTVSNMSPEDSSIYLCSVEETGSGQPQHFGDGTRLSIL.

The gene calls are TRBV21-1 and TRBJ1-4; the table gives TRBD1 as D, unverified against the DNA. TRBV21-1 is a pseudogene segment. The CDR3 has 8 amino acids. The CDR3 DNA sequence: TGTGCCAGCAGCTCAGGGGTTTTT. Encoded protein: CASSSGVF.

This clone is a singleton in its sample. V and J are TRBV5-1 and TRBJ2-2; no reliable D call. This CDR3 is 16 amino acids long. From germline, CDR1 is SGHRS and CDR2 YFSETQ. The V gene lost 4 bases and the J gene lost 3 bases, with 16 bases spanning the gap. The CDR3, as DNA: TGCGCCAGCAGCGGAACCTTCGGTCGGGACACCGGGGAGCTGTTTTTT. Its translation: CASSGTFGRDTGELFF.

This chain links TRBV28 with TRBJ1-4, with D maybe TRBD1 (5 bases). Between the trimmed V and J ends, which lost 8 bases and 5 bases, there was a span of 15 bases. Germline V gene lookup returns CDR1 MDHEN and CDR2 SYDVKM. This CDR3 is built from 14 residues. Written as DNA, the CDR3 is TGTGCCAGCCTCGCGGCAGGGAGGAATGAAAAACTGTTTTTT. Translating it yields CASLAAGRNEKLFF.

The J gene is TRBJ2-1, the V gene TRBV4-1; 7 bases align to TRBD2. The CDR3 spans 17 residues. Germline lookup yields CDR1 MGHRA and CDR2 YSYEKL. Trimming took 3 bases from V and 7 from J; bases not matched to a gene: 15. CDR3 DNA sequence: TGCGCCAGCAGCCAGCGGCTAGCGGAGAGCTCGGATAATGAGCAGTTCTTC. This encodes CASSQRLAESSDNEQFF.

The chain has TRBV28 and TRBJ2-7; 8 bases agree with TRBD1. Germline V lookup: CDR1 MDHEN, CDR2 SYDVKM. The junction had 12 bases not matched to a gene; V was cut back by 6 bases and J by 5 bases. The CDR3 has 15 residues. CDR3 coding DNA: TGTGCCAGCAGCGTTACCGGGACAGGAAGGGACGAGCAGTACTTC. It is translated as CASSVTGTGRDEQYF.

The CDR3 nucleotides are TGTGCCAGCTCCGCAACAGGGGTGCCCACCGGGGAGCTGTTTTTT. Its protein product is CASSATGVPTGELFF. The genes are TRBV18 and TRBJ2-2; 7 bases match TRBD1. Trimming removed 6 bases from V and 4 bases from J; junction bases left unmatched: 8. The CDR3 is 15 residues long. Germline lookup yields CDR1 KGHSH and CDR2 LQKENI.

The CDR3 sequence: CASSLFYSSGSANNEQYF. Here the CDR3 DNA reads TGTGCCAGCAGCTTATTCTATTCTAGCGGGAGCGCTAATAACGAGCAGTACTTC. The V call is TRBV7-8, the J call TRBJ2-7; 10 nucleotides match TRBD2. This CDR3 is 18 amino acids long. Losses at the gene ends were 2 bases for V and 5 bases for J; bases not matched to a gene: 15. The germline gives CDR1 SGHVS, CDR2 FQNEAQ.

V and J are TRBV28 and TRBJ1-1; TRBD1 might be the D (6 bases). The V end was cut by 1 base, the J end by 3 bases, with 12 bases between. The CDR3 totals 15 residues. Germline V lookup: CDR1 MDHEN, CDR2 SYDVKM. CDR3 protein: CASSLSFGGYTEAFF. DNA for the CDR3: TGTGCCAGCAGTTTATCTTTTGGGGGCTACACTGAAGCTTTCTTT. Full variable domain (rest looked up from reference TRBV28 and TRBJ1-1): DVKVTQSSRYLVKRTGEKVFLECVQDMDHENMFWYRQDPGLGLRLIYFSYDVKMKEKGDIPEGYSVSREKKERFSLILESASTNQTSMYLCASSLSFGGYTEAFFGQGTRLTVV.

The gene calls are TRBV25-1 and TRBJ2-1; D remains unclear. This CDR3 contains 11 residues. V lost 2 bases to trimming and J lost 9 bases, with 5 bases between them. From germline, CDR1 is MGHDK and CDR2 SYGVNS. The CDR3 coding sequence is TGTGCCAGCAGTGAACGGAGTGAGCAGTTCTTC. Amino acid sequence: CASSERSEQFF.

The J gene is TRBJ2-3, the V gene TRBV18, with a possible D match to TRBD2 (7 bases). Germline V gives CDR1 KGHSH, CDR2 LQKENI. This CDR3 is 15 amino acids long. V gave up 8 bases and J gave up 0 bases, with 15 bases separating them. CDR3 nucleotides: TGTGCCAGCCGGGGGGCCCCCACAAGCACAGATACGCAGTATTTT. It specifies CASRGAPTSTDTQYF. The full variable domain, in which reference TRBV18 and TRBJ2-3 provide the parts outside the CDR3, is NAGVMQNPRHLVRRRGQEARLRCSPMKGHSHVYWYRQLPEEGLKFMVYLQKENIIDESGMPKERFSAEFPKEGPSILRIQQVVRGDSAAYFCASRGAPTSTDTQYFGPGTRLTVL.

The chain carries TRBV7-9 and TRBJ1-4; the match to TRBD1 covers 7 bases. Trimming at V came to 5 bases and at J to 6 bases, leaving 9 bases not matched to a gene. CDR3 length: 15 amino acids. Germline loops: CDR1 SEHNR, CDR2 FQNEAQ (reference sequence). CDR3 protein: CASSTRQGRDEKLFF. DNA for the CDR3: TGTGCCAGCAGCACCCGACAGGGAAGAGATGAAAAACTGTTTTTT.

The chain employs TRBV11-3 and TRBJ2-3, with D unclear. The ends were cut back, 5 bases at V and 3 bases at J, with 12 bases in the middle. Germline V CDR1 and CDR2: SGHNT, YENEEA. The CDR3 sequence is 14 residues long. CDR3 DNA: TGTGCCAGCAGCACGGGTGATGGAACAGATACGCAGTATTTT. Protein product: CASSTGDGTDTQYF.

This clone was detected only a few times. The chain joins TRBV12-5 to TRBJ2-3, with D maybe TRBD2 (6 bases). CDR1 is LGHNT, CDR2 FRNRAP, per germline. Trimming removed 4 bases at V and 3 bases at J, with 11 bases between. The CDR3 covers 14 residues. CDR3 amino acids: CASGSGGGTDTQYF. The CDR3 DNA sequence: TGTGCTAGTGGTTCAGGTGGGGGGACAGATACGCAGTATTTT.

The V and J genes are TRBV2 and TRBJ1-1; D is undetermined. Trimming shortened V by 4 bases and J by 2 bases, and 11 bases separated the two germline ends. CDR1 is SNHLY and CDR2 is FYNNEI in the germline V gene. The CDR3 is made up of 14 amino acids. The CDR3 loop is CASSVSASNTEAFF. CDR3 in DNA: TGTGCCAGCAGTGTTTCTGCCAGTAACACTGAAGCTTTCTTT.

The chain is built from TRBV4-2 and TRBJ1-5; D not certain. The CDR3 contains 15 residues. V shed 0 bases and J shed 1 base, with 7 bases lying between them. The germline CDR1 and CDR2 sequences are LGHNA and YNFKEQ. The CDR3 bases are TGTGCCAGCAGCCAAGAAGGGAGGAGCAATCAGCCCCAGCATTTT. This sequence encodes CASSQEGRSNQPQHF.

This sequence joins TRBV20-1 and TRBJ1-2; D is ambiguous. The germline V gene has CDR1 DFQATT and CDR2 SNEGSKA (reference sequence). This CDR3 contains 10 residues. The CDR3 sequence: CRADVYGYTF. The CDR3 DNA follows: TGCAGGGCGGATGTTTATGGCTACACCTTC.

The chain couples TRBV11-2 to TRBJ2-1; no reliable D call. This CDR3 spans 15 amino acids. The ends were cut back, 7 bases at V and 0 bases at J, with 13 bases in the middle. Germline values: CDR1 SGHAT, CDR2 FQNNGV. CDR3 in amino acids: CASKPAGFSYNEQFF. The CDR3 DNA is TGTGCCAGCAAGCCCGCAGGTTTCTCCTACAATGAGCAGTTCTTC.

This clone was observed once. V usage is TRBV11-2 and J usage is TRBJ1-6; 9 nucleotides agree with TRBD1. The CDR3 is 17 amino acids. Trimming removed 5 bases from V and 0 bases from J; junction bases left unmatched: 5. Germline-derived CDR1 and CDR2 are SGHAT and FQNNGV. The CDR3 DNA reads TGTGCCAGCAGCCTTCGACAGGGGGGCTCCTATAATTCACCCCTCCACTTT. As protein: CASSLRQGGSYNSPLHF.